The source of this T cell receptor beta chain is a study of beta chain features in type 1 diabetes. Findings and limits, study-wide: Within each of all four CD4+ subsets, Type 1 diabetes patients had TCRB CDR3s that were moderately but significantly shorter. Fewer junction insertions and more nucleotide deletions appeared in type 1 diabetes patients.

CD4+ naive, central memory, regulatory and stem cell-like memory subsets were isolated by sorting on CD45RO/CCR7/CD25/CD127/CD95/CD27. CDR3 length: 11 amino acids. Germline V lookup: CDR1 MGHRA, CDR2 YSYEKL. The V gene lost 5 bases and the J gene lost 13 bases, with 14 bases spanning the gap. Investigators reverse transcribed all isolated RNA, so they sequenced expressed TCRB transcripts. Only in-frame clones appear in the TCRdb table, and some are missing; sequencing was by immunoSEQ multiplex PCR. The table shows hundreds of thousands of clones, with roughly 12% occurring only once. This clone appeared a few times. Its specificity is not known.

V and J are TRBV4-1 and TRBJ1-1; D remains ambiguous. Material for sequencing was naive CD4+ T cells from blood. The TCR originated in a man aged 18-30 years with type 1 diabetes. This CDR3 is CASSAKGLVFF. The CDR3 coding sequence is TGCGCCAGCAGCGCGAAGGGATTGGTTTTCTTT.